The rows below give T cell receptor beta chains drawn from one sample of a study of T cell responses to AZD1222 COVID-19 vaccine. This table comes from immunoSEQ multiplex PCR, and its TCRdb copy is limited to in-frame clones, with some not included. This sample has 150,000 to 200,000 clones, with about 92% found just once. The source material was peripheral blood, sampled on day 0 of AZD1222 vaccination. These TCRs come from an adult in good health. Each CDR3 is given with its conserved first and last residue. Each record gives: V gene, CDR3 length, clone size, J gene, D gene, CDR3 protein, CDR3 DNA. The D gene is left open where the match is weak. The size entry is marked missing in some rows and otherwise reads once, few, many or a size class.

TRBV7-9	14	.	TRBJ1-6	.	CASSSSSYNSPLHF	TGTGCCAGCAGCAGTAGTTCCTATAATTCACCCCTCCACTTT
TRBV24-1	15	.	TRBJ2-1	TRBD1	CATSDVGQGGNEQFF	TGTGCCACCAGTGATGTGGGACAGGGAGGCAATGAGCAGTTCTTC
TRBV5-1	15	.	TRBJ1-1	TRBD1	CASSVDRGLGTEAFF	TGCGCCAGCAGCGTGGACAGGGGTCTGGGCACTGAAGCTTTCTTT
TRBV11-1	16	.	TRBJ2-3	TRBD2	CASSHGTSGTGDTQYF	TGTGCCAGCAGCCACGGGACTAGCGGCACTGGGGATACGCAGTATTTT
TRBV24-1	19	.	TRBJ2-2	.	CAVQQRRDRAGHITGELFF	TGTGCCGTCCAACAGCGCCGGGACCGGGCCGGCCACATCACCGGGGAGCTGTTTTTT
TRBV2	13	.	TRBJ1-6	TRBD1	CASEGASNSPLHF	TGTGCCAGCGAGGGGGCATCGAATTCACCCCTCCACTTT
TRBV24-1	14	.	TRBJ2-2	.	CATTDSGTAGELFF	TGTGCCACCACAGATAGTGGGACCGCCGGGGAGCTGTTTTTT
TRBV19	17	once	TRBJ1-4	TRBD1	CASSFRDRGATNEKLFF	TGTGCCAGTAGCTTCCGGGACAGGGGTGCAACTAATGAAAAACTGTTTTTT
TRBV24-1	16	.	TRBJ2-5	.	CATSVPRRSPEETQYF	TGTGCCACCAGTGTCCCTCGACGGTCCCCCGAAGAGACCCAGTACTTC
TRBV18	15	.	TRBJ2-1	.	CASSPPGLSYNEQFF	TGTGCCAGCTCACCACCGGGACTGTCCTACAATGAGCAGTTCTTC
TRBV6-2/TRBV6-3	13	once	TRBJ1-2	.	CASSPTAAGGYTF	TGTGCCAGCAGTCCGACCGCAGCGGGGGGCTACACCTTC
TRBV13	16	.	TRBJ2-7	TRBD1	CASSEPGQGSSYEQYF	TGTGCCAGCAGCGAGCCGGGACAGGGGTCCTCCTACGAGCAGTACTTC
TRBV4-1	17	.	TRBJ1-5	.	CASSQDRGTGTSQPQHF	TGCGCCAGCAGCCAAGATAGGGGAACAGGGACTTCTCAGCCCCAGCATTTT
TRBV24-1	16	.	TRBJ2-2	.	CATSDLQAELTGELFF	TGTGCCACCAGTGATTTGCAGGCTGAGTTGACCGGGGAGCTGTTTTTT
TRBV28	13	once	TRBJ1-6	.	CASSSTNKLPLHF	TGTGCCAGCAGTTCCACAAATAAATTACCCCTCCACTTT
TRBV7-9	14	.	TRBJ1-1	.	CASSLSGRGHEAFF	TGTGCCAGCAGCTTATCCGGCAGGGGTCATGAAGCTTTCTTT
TRBV19	13	.	TRBJ1-1	.	CASRRDMNTEAFF	TGTGCCAGTAGACGGGACATGAACACTGAAGCTTTCTTT
TRBV7-3	15	.	TRBJ1-6	.	CASSLTSGAGSPLHF	TGTGCCAGCAGCTTAACGTCGGGGGCTGGTTCACCCCTCCACTTT
TRBV19	18	.	TRBJ2-1	TRBD1	CASSTNPGQGALYNEQFF	TGTGCCAGTAGTACAAACCCGGGACAGGGGGCCCTCTACAATGAGCAGTTCTTC
TRBV5-5	15	.	TRBJ1-5	TRBD1	CASSQMTGYNQPQHF	TGTGCCAGCAGCCAAATGACAGGGTACAATCAGCCCCAGCATTTT
TRBV7-9	14	.	TRBJ1-6	.	CASSSRTVNSPLHF	TGTGCCAGCAGCTCGAGGACGGTTAATTCACCCCTCCACTTT
TRBV15	15	.	TRBJ1-2	.	CATSRDTDFNYGYTF	TGTGCCACCAGCAGAGATACAGACTTTAACTATGGCTACACCTTC
TRBV6-5	15	.	TRBJ1-5	.	CASSYNRLSNQPQHF	TGTGCCAGCAGTTACAACAGGCTTAGCAATCAGCCCCAGCATTTT
TRBV9	16	.	TRBJ1-4	.	CASSVAGGGGNEKLFF	TGTGCCAGCAGCGTGGCTGGCGGGGGAGGTAATGAAAAACTGTTTTTT
TRBV5-1	14	.	TRBJ1-1	.	CASSLEQGRTEAFF	TGCGCCAGCAGCTTGGAACAGGGAAGGACTGAAGCTTTCTTT
TRBV6-5	13	.	TRBJ1-1	.	CASRPGGNTEAFF	TGTGCCAGCAGGCCCGGGGGGAACACTGAAGCTTTCTTT